The TCR beta chain described here comes from a study of blood T cell repertoires in COVID-19. Libraries were prepared by immunoSEQ multiplex PCR; TCRdb keeps only in-frame clonotypes and omits some of them. The data hold roughly 24,000 clones, with around 79% observed a single time. Germline CDR1 is SGHKS and CDR2 is YYEKEE (reference sequence). This CDR3 is built from 13 residues. V was shortened by 5 bases and J by 7 bases, with 15 bases between the two germline ends. This receptor was taken from a man aged 80 or over with active or convalescent COVID-19. The specimen was peripheral blood. The chain joins TRBV5-5 to TRBJ1-2, with unresolved D. The CDR3 DNA is TGTGCCAGCAGAAACCCCGGGGTTGGTGGCTACACCTTC. This encodes CASRNPGVGGYTF.